Below, one TCR beta chain is given with its context. There are many counts of this clonotype. Its antigen remains unidentified. Base-call qualities are not available, and no considerably larger clone is one nucleotide away. This record belongs to a study of T cell repertoires in cytomegalovirus infection (dated by TCRdb to the late 2010s). Regarding the complete study: The peptide stimulations were aimed at well-studied HLA-B-restricted epitopes as well as recently identified HLA-C-restricted CMV epitopes, whose presentation resists viral immunomodulation. The HLA type of each donor mattered for the analysis, because public TCR beta signatures pointed to carriage of CMV infection along with the matching HLA type.

What the treatment or condition label conveys for this sample: in vitro stimulation with specific CMV peptide epitopes to enrich CMV-specific T cells. The junction shows trimming of 1 base on V and 8 bases on J, plus 23 bases between the germline ends. The CDR3 measures 18 amino acids from cysteine to phenylalanine. Just CDR3 DNA is preserved here, 54 bases in frame from base 1. Looking up the germline V gene yields CDR1 SGHTA and CDR2 FQGNSA. Results and caveats for the whole study, not just this receptor: In both this cohort and an independent roughly 330-donor cohort, the cumulative frequency of public TCR beta family members distinguished carriers of CMV infection plus the relevant HLA type. The ex vivo response was dominated by HLA-C-restricted CMV-specific TCR beta clonotypes, which also provided the single most frequent clonotype in two of eight donors.

These reads were obtained on an Illumina HiSeq 1500. Using fastp trimming at Q25 and MiXCR clonotype assembly, TCRdb reanalyzed the public sequencing data and kept in-frame beta chains. Here each entry gathers all rows of one CDR3 protein and keeps the most common genes and DNA. In all, the sample holds 80,000 or so distinct CDR3 sequences, and roughly a quarter of those were seen once. Of the sample, roughly 50% falls within the top ten clones. Rearrangement joined TRBV7-2 to TRBJ2-2; the D region is possibly TRBD1 or TRBD2, each matching across 8 bases. The source of this sequence is a human donor in good health (CMV status not recorded). Some clones in this sample may be carry-over from other donors' samples. Specimen: CD8+ T cells from cultured PBMCs, collected from culture after CMV antigen stimulation. DNA sequence: TGTGCCAGCAGCTTAGAACAGGGGGGACTAGACTCAACTGGGGAGCTGTTTTTT. It codes for CASSLEQGGLDSTGELFF.